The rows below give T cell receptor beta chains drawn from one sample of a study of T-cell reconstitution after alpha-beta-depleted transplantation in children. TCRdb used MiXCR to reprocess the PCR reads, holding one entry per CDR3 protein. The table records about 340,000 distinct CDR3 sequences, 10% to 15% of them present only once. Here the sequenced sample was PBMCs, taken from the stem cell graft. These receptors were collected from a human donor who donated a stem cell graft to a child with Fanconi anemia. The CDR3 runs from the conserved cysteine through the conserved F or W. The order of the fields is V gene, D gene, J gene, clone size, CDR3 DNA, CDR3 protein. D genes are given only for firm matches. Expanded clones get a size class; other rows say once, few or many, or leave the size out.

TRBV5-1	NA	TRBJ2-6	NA	TGCGCCAGCAGCCCCTCCACCCCGACAGGTTCTAACCCTGGGGCCAACGTCCTGACTTTC	CASSPSTPTGSNPGANVLTF
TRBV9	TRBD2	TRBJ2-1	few	TGTGCCAGCAGTGAGCGGGGGCGGTTCGAGCGGGGGGCTCCCGGGGGTGAGCAGTTCTTC	CASSERGRFERGAPGGEQFF
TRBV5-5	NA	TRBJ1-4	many	TGTGCCAGCAGCTTGGTTGGGGGGACCAACGGAGAAAAACTGTTTTTT	CASSLVGGTNGEKLFF
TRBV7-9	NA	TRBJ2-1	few	TGTGCCAGCAGCTTAGAAATCTACAATGAGCAGTTCTTC	CASSLEIYNEQFF
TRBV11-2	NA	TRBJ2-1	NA	TGTGCCAGCAGCTTCGTTTTGCTTGCTGTTGAGCAGTTCTTC	CASSFVLLAVEQFF
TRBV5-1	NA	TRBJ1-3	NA	TGCGCCAGCAGCTTGGGTGGCTCACTTCCCTCTGGAAACACCATATATTTT	CASSLGGSLPSGNTIYF
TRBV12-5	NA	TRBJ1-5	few	TGTGCTAGTGGTTTGTACGATCAGCCCCAGCATTTT	CASGLYDQPQHF
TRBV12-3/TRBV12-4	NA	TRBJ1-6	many	TGTGCCAGTAGTTTAGGGGGGCAGTATAATTCACCCCTCCACTTT	CASSLGGQYNSPLHF
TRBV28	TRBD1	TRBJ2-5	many	TGTGCCAGCAGTAAATTGACAGGGGACCTCCAAGAGACCCAGTACTTC	CASSKLTGDLQETQYF
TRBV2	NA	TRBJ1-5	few	TGTGCCAGCAGCGCCGGACAGCCCCAGCATTTT	CASSAGQPQHF
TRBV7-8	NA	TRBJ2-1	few	TGTGCCAGCAGCTTAGGTTGGGACAATGAGCAGTTCTTC	CASSLGWDNEQFF
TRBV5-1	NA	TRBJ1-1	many	TGCGCCAGCAGCTCCGGACGGAGGCTAGGGGCTTTCTTT	CASSSGRRLGAFF
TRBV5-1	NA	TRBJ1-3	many	TGCGCCAGCAGCTTGGCCGCAGGCTCTGGAAACACCATATATTTT	CASSLAAGSGNTIYF
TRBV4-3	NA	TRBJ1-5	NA	TGCGCCAGCAGCCTCCAGGGAGGGGGTTCGCCCCAGCATTTT	CASSLQGGGSPQHF
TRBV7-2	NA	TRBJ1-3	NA	TGTGCCAGCAGCTTAGCTCGGCAGGTGATACCCTCTGGAAACACCATATATTTT	CASSLARQVIPSGNTIYF
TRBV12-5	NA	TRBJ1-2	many	TGTGCTAGTGCCCATGGGCCCGACAGGGGCTACACCTTC	CASAHGPDRGYTF
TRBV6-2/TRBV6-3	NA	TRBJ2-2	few	TGTGCCAGCAGTTACTCGTTCCCTGCTTCCACCGGGGAGCTGTTTTTT	CASSYSFPASTGELFF
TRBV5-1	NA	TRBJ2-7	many	TGCGCCAGCAGCTTGGGAGGGGTCAGCTCCTACGAGCAGTACTTC	CASSLGGVSSYEQYF
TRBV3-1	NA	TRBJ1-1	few	TGTGCCAGCAGCCAGCGGCGATCGGGGAACACTGAAGCTTTCTTT	CASSQRRSGNTEAFF
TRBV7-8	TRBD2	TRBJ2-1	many	TGTGCCAGCAGTCCGGGACTAGCGGGGTCCATTTCCTACAATGAGCAGTTCTTC	CASSPGLAGSISYNEQFF
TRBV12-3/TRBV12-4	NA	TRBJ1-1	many	TGTGCCAGCAGTTTCCAGGCTGTCACTGAAGCTTTCTTT	CASSFQAVTEAFF
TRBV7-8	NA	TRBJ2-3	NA	TGTGCCAGCAGCTTATCCCTGCGAAGCACAGATACGCAGTATTTT	CASSLSLRSTDTQYF
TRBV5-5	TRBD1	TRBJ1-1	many	TGTGCCAGCAGCTGGACAGGGGGCTCTATGAACACTGAAGCTTTCTTT	CASSWTGGSMNTEAFF
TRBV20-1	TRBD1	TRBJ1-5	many	TGCAGTGCTCCACAGGGGGCTAGCAATCAGCCCCAGCATTTT	CSAPQGASNQPQHF
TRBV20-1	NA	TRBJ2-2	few	TGCAGTGCGAAGCGGATTAACACCGGGGAGCTGTTTTTT	CSAKRINTGELFF
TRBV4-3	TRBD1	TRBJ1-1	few	TGCGCCAGCAGCCAGGACAGGGGGTTCGAAGCTTTCTTT	CASSQDRGFEAFF
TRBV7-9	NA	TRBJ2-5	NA	TGTGCCAGCAGCTTAGTGGGCAAGAGCCAAGAGACCCAGTACTTC	CASSLVGKSQETQYF